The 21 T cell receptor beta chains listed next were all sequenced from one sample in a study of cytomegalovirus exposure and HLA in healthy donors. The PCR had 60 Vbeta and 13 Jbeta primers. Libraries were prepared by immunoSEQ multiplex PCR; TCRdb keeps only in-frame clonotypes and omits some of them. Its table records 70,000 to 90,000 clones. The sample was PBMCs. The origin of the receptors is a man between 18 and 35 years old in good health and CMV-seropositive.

The CDR3 protein is CASSLGLEYYNEQFF. DNA of the CDR3: TGTGCCAGCAGCTTGGGACTAGAATACTACAATGAGCAGTTCTTC. The chain employs TRBV5-5 and TRBJ2-1; D perhaps matches TRBD2 (6 bases). From germline, CDR1 is SGHKS and CDR2 YYEKEE (reference sequence). V was clipped by 0 bases and J by 3 bases, with 10 bases between them. This CDR3 is built from 15 residues.

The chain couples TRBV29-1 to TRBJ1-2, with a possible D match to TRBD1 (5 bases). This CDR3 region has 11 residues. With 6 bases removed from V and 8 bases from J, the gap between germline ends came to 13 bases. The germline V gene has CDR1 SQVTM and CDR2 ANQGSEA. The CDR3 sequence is CSVGQGLGYTF. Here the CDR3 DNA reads TGCAGCGTGGGGCAGGGTTTGGGCTACACCTTC.

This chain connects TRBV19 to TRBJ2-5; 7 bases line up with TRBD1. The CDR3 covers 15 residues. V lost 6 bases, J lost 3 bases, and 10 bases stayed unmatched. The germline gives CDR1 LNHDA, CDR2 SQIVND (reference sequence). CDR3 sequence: CASSPGDSTEETQYF. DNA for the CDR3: TGTGCCAGTAGCCCAGGGGACAGTACCGAAGAGACCCAGTACTTC.

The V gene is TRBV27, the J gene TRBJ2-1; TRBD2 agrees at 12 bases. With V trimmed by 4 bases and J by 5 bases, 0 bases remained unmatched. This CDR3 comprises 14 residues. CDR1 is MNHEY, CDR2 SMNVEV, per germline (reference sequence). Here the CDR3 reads CASSWTSGNNEQFF. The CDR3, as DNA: TGTGCCAGCAGTTGGACTAGCGGGAACAATGAGCAGTTCTTC.

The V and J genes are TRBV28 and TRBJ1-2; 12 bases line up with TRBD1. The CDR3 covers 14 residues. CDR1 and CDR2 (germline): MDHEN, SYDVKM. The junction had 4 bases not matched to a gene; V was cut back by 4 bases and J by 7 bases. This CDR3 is CASSYGTGGSGYTF. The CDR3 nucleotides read TGTGCCAGCAGTTATGGGACAGGGGGCTCTGGCTACACCTTC.

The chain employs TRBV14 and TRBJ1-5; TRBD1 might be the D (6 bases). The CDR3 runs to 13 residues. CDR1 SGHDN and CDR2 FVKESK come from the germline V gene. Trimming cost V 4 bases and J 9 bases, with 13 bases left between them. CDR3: CASSPGGAGPQHF. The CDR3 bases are TGTGCCAGCAGCCCGGGGGGGGCAGGGCCCCAGCATTTT.

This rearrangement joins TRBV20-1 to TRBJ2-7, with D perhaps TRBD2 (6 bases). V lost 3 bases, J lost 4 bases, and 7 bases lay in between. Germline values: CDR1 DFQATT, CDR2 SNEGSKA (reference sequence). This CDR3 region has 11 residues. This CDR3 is CSASGGYEQYF. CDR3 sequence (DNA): TGCAGTGCTAGCGGAGGGTACGAGCAGTACTTC.

This chain's CDR3 is CASSQIQTFNSPLHF. DNA for the CDR3: TGCGCCAGCAGCCAAATCCAGACTTTTAATTCACCCCTCCACTTT. V and J are TRBV4-1 and TRBJ1-6, with D unresolved. This CDR3 comprises 15 residues. Germline V gene data show CDR1 as MGHRA and CDR2 as YSYEKL. Deletions cut 2 bases from V and 6 bases from J, with 11 bases between.

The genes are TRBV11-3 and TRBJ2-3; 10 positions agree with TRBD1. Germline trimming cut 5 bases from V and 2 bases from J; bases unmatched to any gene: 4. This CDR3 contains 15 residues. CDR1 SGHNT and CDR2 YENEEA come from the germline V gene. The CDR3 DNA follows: TGTGCCAGCAGCCCCGGGACAGGGGACACAGATACGCAGTATTTT. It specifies CASSPGTGDTDTQYF.

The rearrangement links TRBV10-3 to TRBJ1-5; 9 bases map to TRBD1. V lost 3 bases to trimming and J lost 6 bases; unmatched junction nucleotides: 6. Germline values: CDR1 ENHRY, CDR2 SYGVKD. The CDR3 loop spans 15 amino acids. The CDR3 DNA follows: TGTGCCATCAGTGATCCGGACAGGGGCGGTCAGCCCCAGCATTTT. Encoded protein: CAISDPDRGGQPQHF.

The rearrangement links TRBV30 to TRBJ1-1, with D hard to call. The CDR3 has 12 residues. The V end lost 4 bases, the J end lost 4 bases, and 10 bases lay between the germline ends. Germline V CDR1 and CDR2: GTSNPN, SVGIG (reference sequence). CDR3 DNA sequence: TGTGCCTGGAAAAGCCTAAGCACTGAAGCTTTCTTT. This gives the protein CAWKSLSTEAFF.

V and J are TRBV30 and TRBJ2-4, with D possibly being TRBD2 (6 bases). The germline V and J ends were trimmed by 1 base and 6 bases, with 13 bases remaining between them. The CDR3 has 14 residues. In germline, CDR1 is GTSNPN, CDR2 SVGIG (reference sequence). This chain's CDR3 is CAWSGGTARNIQYF. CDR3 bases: TGTGCCTGGAGTGGCGGGACGGCGAGAAACATTCAGTACTTC.

The CDR3 bases are TGTGCCAGCAGCGATCGGGGCGGGGCGAGGGAAGAGACCCAGTACTTC. It yields the protein CASSDRGGAREETQYF. V usage is TRBV13 and J usage is TRBJ2-5; possible D gene TRBD2, 6 bases. Germline assignment: CDR1 PRHDT and CDR2 FYEKMQ (reference sequence). There are 16 residues in the CDR3. The V and J ends lost 5 bases and 3 bases respectively, with 19 bases between them.

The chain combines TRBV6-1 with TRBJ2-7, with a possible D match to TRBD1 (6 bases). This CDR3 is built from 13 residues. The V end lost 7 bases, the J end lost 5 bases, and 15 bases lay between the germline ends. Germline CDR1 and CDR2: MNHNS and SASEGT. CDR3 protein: CASKKTGPHEQYF. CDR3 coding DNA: TGTGCCAGCAAGAAGACAGGTCCCCACGAGCAGTACTTC.

The CDR3 DNA reads TGTGCCAGTAGTATAGGGCAGAACTACAATGAGCAGTTCTTC. Encoded protein: CASSIGQNYNEQFF. The chain carries TRBV19 and TRBJ2-1; D not certain. This CDR3 region has 14 residues. Between the trimmed V and J ends, which lost 1 base and 3 bases, there was a span of 7 bases. CDR1 and CDR2 from the germline V gene are LNHDA and SQIVND (reference sequence).

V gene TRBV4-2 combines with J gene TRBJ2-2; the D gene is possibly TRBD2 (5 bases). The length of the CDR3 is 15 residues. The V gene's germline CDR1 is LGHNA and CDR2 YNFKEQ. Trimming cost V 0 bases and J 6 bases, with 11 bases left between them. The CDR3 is CASSQDLGSAGELFF. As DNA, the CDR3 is TGTGCCAGCAGCCAAGATCTAGGGAGTGCCGGGGAGCTGTTTTTT.

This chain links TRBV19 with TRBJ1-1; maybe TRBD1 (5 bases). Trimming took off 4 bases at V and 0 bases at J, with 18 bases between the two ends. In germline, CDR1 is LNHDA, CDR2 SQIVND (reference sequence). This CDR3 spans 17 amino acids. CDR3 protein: CASSKTAIKPMNTEAFF. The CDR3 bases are TGTGCCAGTAGTAAGACAGCAATTAAACCCATGAACACTGAAGCTTTCTTT. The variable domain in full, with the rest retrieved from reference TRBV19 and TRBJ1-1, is DGGITQSPKYLFRKEGQNVTLSCEQNLNHDAMYWYRQDPGQGLRLIYYSQIVNDFQKGDIAEGYSVSREKKESFPLTVTSAQKNPTAFYLCASSKTAIKPMNTEAFFGQGTRLTVV.

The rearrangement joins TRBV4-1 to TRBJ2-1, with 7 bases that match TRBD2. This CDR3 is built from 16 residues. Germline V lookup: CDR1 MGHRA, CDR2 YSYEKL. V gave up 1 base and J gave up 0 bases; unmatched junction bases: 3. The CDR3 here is CASSQGRGSSYNEQFF. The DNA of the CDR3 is TGCGCCAGCAGCCAAGGGCGGGGGAGCTCCTACAATGAGCAGTTCTTC.

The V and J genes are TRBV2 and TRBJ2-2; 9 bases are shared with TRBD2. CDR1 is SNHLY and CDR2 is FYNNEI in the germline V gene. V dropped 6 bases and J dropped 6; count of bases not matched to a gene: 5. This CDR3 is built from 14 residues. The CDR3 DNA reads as TGTGCCAGCAGAATGGGACTAGCTCCCGGGGAGCTGTTTTTT. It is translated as CASRMGLAPGELFF.

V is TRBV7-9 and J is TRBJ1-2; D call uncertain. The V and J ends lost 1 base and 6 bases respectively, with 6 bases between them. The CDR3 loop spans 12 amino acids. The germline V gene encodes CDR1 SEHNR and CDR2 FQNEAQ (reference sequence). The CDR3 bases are TGTGCCAGCAGCTTAGGCGCGGATGGCTACACCTTC. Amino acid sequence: CASSLGADGYTF. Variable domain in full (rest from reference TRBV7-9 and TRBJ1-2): DTGVSQNPRHKITKRGQNVTFRCDPISEHNRLYWYRQTLGQGPEFLTYFQNEAQLEKSRLLSDRFSAERPKGSFSTLEIQRTEQGDSAMYLCASSLGADGYTFGSGTRLTVV.

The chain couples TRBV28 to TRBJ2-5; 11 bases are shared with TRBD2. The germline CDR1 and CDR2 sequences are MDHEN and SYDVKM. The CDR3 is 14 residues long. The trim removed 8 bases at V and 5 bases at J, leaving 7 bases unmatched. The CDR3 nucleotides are TGTGCCAGCGCTGAAAGACTAGCGGGGGAGACCCAGTACTTC. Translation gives CASAERLAGETQYF. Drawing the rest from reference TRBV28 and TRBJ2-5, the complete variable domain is DVKVTQSSRYLVKRTGEKVFLECVQDMDHENMFWYRQDPGLGLRLIYFSYDVKMKEKGDIPEGYSVSREKKERFSLILESASTNQTSMYLCASAERLAGETQYFGPGTRLLVL.